A selection of T cell receptor beta chains follows, all from one sample in a study of T cells in Graves' hyperthyroidism and ophthalmopathy. TCRdb reprocessed the multiplex PCR reads with MiXCR, giving one entry per CDR3 protein. The sample holds a few hundred thousand distinct CDR3 sequences, around a sixth seen once. Sequences were obtained from blood. These receptors all come from a woman between 18 and 30 years old with Graves' hyperthyroidism. The CDR3 runs from the conserved cysteine through the conserved F or W. Fields, in order: D gene, V gene, J gene, clone size, CDR3 DNA, CDR3 protein. The D gene is left open where the match is weak. Clone size is stated in some rows and not others, as once, few, many or a class when expanded.

TRBD2	TRBV7-2	TRBJ2-7	many	TGTGCCAGCAGCATAGCCCGGCGAGGGGGCGGGAGGGCGTACGAGCAGTACTTC	CASSIARRGGGRAYEQYF
NA	TRBV18	TRBJ2-2	few	TGTGCCAGCACACCCCCCGTGTTAGTCGGGGAGCTGTTTTTT	CASTPPVLVGELFF
TRBD1	TRBV6-2/TRBV6-3	TRBJ1-5	few	TGTGCCAGCAGTTTCCGGGACAGGGTTTGGCCCCAGCATTTT	CASSFRDRVWPQHF
TRBD2	TRBV28	TRBJ2-3	many	TGTGCCAGCACCCCCGGGACTAGCCCGACCCCGGGGACAGATACGCAGTATTTT	CASTPGTSPTPGTDTQYF
NA	TRBV20-1	TRBJ2-4	many	TGCAGTGCTAGACAGGGTGGGGGCAAAAACATTCAGTACTTC	CSARQGGGKNIQYF
NA	TRBV6-2/TRBV6-3	TRBJ2-4	many	TGTGCCAGCAGGGACCTAGCGCTGGGGGGAAACATTCAGTACTTC	CASRDLALGGNIQYF
NA	TRBV9	TRBJ1-6	NA	TGTGCCAGCAGCGTAGGGGAGACCGCGCTAAGGGGACCCCTCCACTTT	CASSVGETALRGPLHF
TRBD1	TRBV20-1	TRBJ2-5	once	TGCAGTGCTGACAGGGACGCTTTCGAGACCCAGTACTTC	CSADRDAFETQYF
NA	TRBV12-5	TRBJ1-6	few	TGTGCTAGTGGTTTGGTACCCCGACCCGGCAAGACCTCGGGACAAAAAACGGATAATTCACCCCTCCACTTT	CASGLVPRPGKTSGQKTDNSPLHF
NA	TRBV6-2/TRBV6-3	TRBJ2-3	NA	TGTGCCAGCAGTTACTGGGAGGCAGATACGCAGTATTTT	CASSYWEADTQYF
NA	TRBV25-1	TRBJ1-1	many	TGTGCCAGCAGTGAATCTGGGGGCGTCGCGGACACTGAAGCTTTCTTT	CASSESGGVADTEAFF
TRBD1	TRBV12-3/TRBV12-4	TRBJ1-4	NA	TGTGCCAGCAGTCACACGGACAGGGCGTGGAAGGGAGAAAAACTGTTTTTT	CASSHTDRAWKGEKLFF
NA	TRBV18	TRBJ1-2	few	TGTGCCAGCTCACCAAGGGACACCGGTTGGAGTGGCTACACCTTC	CASSPRDTGWSGYTF
NA	TRBV6-1	TRBJ1-5	NA	TGTGCCAGCAGTGAGAATACAGGGTCCCATGGGGCCCAGCATTTT	CASSENTGSHGAQHF
NA	TRBV6-1	TRBJ2-2	many	TGTGCCAGCACTGGGGGACCCGGGGGTACCGGGGAGCTGTTTTTT	CASTGGPGGTGELFF
TRBD2	TRBV28	TRBJ2-1	many	TGTGCCACCGTGACTAGCGGGGGCTACAATGAGCAGTTCTTC	CATVTSGGYNEQFF
TRBD2	TRBV15	TRBJ2-3	many	TGTGCCACCAGCACCCATCAGGGACTAGCGGGATCAGATACGCAGTATTTT	CATSTHQGLAGSDTQYF
NA	TRBV6-6	TRBJ2-3	few	TGTGCCAGCAGTTACTTTCAGGGTGCTAGCACAGATACGCAGTATTTT	CASSYFQGASTDTQYF
NA	TRBV15	TRBJ1-6	many	TGTGCCACCAGCGGTTACAGAGGCGGTAATTCACCCCTCCACTTT	CATSGYRGGNSPLHF
TRBD2	TRBV12-3/TRBV12-4	TRBJ2-5	many	TGTGCCAGCAGACGGGGACTAGCGGAGCCGGAGACCCAGTACTTC	CASRRGLAEPETQYF